This T cell receptor beta chain came from a study of blood T cells in healthy people across ages (dated by TCRdb to the mid-2010s). As for the study more broadly: In model experiments, roughly one uniquely barcoded TCR beta cDNA molecule per two T cells was captured by template switching. The study measured age-related changes in TCR beta repertoire diversity using deep sequencing normalized with unique cDNA molecular identifiers. The donors were divided into four age groups: young (average approximately 15 years), middle-aged (about 39), aged (around 67) and long-lived (about 79). Using the same blood draw, the study looked at two additional independent replicas of 1 million unique cDNA reads for two donors, one aged 18 to 29 and the other aged 80 or older.

This clonotype has more than one count but fewer than ten. Its antigen remains undetermined. No much larger clonotype is one base removed from it; base qualities were not supplied. Library generation was performed with 5' RACE. This sample was sequenced with an Illumina HiSeq 2500. A second PCR of roughly 6 to 11 cycles was run with a J-beta primer mix and a sample-barcoded 5' primer. Each TCR beta cDNA molecule received a unique molecular identifier from a template-switch 5' adaptor carrying 12 random nucleotides. Each sample yielded at least 3 million CDR3-containing paired-end reads. First-strand cDNA synthesis was performed from all RNA using the Mint cDNA synthesis kit, with priming by a TRBC-specific oligonucleotide. Following uracil-DNA glycosylase treatment, all cDNA underwent a first 18-cycle PCR with the universal primers M1SS and BC2_uni_R. Regarding the original processing steps: Each sample was normalized by randomly selecting 1 million high-quality reads, each carrying a distinct molecular identifier. Reads with shared molecular identifiers were discarded instead of being binned into consensus sequences. MiTCR, set to a Q25 quality threshold and the strictest error-elimination algorithm, was used for CDR3 identification, clonotype clustering and error correction. A nonparametric unseen species model with Euler transformation was used to estimate lower-bound total TCR beta diversity. The public reads were reanalyzed by TCRdb: fastp trimming at Q25, MiXCR alignment, in-frame beta chains only. CDR3 protein duplicates are merged, each entry listing the most common genes and DNA. V and J calls and clone size were set by TCRdb, not the authors. Here the sample has about 930,000 distinct CDR3 sequences; 25% to 35% occur a single time. Jointly, the top ten make up 9.5% to 13% of the sample.

Systemically healthy Caucasian individuals from Russia, some 36 in total and aged roughly 6 to 90 years, were included as donors. Around 10 milliliters of peripheral blood were collected from each donor into EDTA-treated Vacutainer tubes. PBMCs were isolated by Ficoll-Paque density-gradient centrifugation, with at least 6 million obtained per sample. Total RNA, at least 6 micrograms per sample, was extracted from PBMCs with Trizol reagent. The percentages of naive CD45RAhigh/CD27high T cells were determined by flow cytometry on a PBMC aliquot from every donor. Study-level results and caveats: Because profiling used bulk unsorted PBMCs, naive and antigen-experienced compartments could not be compared conclusively. Estimates of total diversity based on one million sequenced T cells were regarded as lower bounds and as underestimates. There was a strong correlation between observed TCR beta diversity and the percentage of naive T cells measured by flow cytometry. Because the CMV infection status of the donors was unknown, age-related changes in expanded clonotypes may potentially have been confounded. The long-lived group showed more naive CD4+ T cells, fewer expanded clones and increased TCR diversity than the aged group, suggesting age selection. Observed TCR beta diversity per million T cells fell roughly linearly with age, and a significant reduction was already apparent by age roughly 40.

These data also formed part of another study, on T cells of mothers and their children. Reported in the second study: Nine systemically healthy Caucasian individuals served as donors, namely three mothers together with their six children. cDNA synthesis consumed the entire amount of extracted RNA, loaded at about 1.5 ug RNA in each 15 ul reaction. In the second PCR, sample barcodes and 2-4 random nucleotides were introduced via the M1S primer. Over 8 million TCR beta CDR3 reads came from each mother, compared with millions of reads from each child. In both related and unrelated pairs, thymic selection shapes the output of TCR recombination in a similar way, with inherited differences having only a minor effect. Normalized repertoire overlap was always slightly but never significantly higher in related than unrelated mother-child pairs. Persistent microchimeric T cell clones were not detected, at a sensitivity of around 99 clones per million clonotypes. To look for features that set related mother-child pairs apart from unrelated individuals, the researchers ran deep NGS to compare the TCR beta repertoires of mothers and children. Mothers averaged about 37 +/- 4 years of age and children averaged around 10 +/- 4 years. After adapters were ligated using NEBNext reagents, the libraries underwent 100+100 nt paired-end sequencing on an Illumina HiSeq 2000. Mother and child libraries were prepared a month apart and sequenced in separate runs to prevent cross-contamination. For each donor, somewhere between 500,000 and 2,000,000 distinct TCR beta clonotypes were identified. Naive TCR beta clonotypes were estimated from low-frequency clonotypes matched to each donor's FACS-determined naive share, without sorting.

The TCR originated in a woman aged 40 to 50 in good health. Sequenced input: blood.

The DNA sequence is given as TGCGCCAGCAGCTGGCGGACAGGGTCGGACGAGCAGTACTTC. This sequence encodes CASSWRTGSDEQYF. Rearrangement joined TRBV5-1 to TRBJ2-7, and 8 junctional nucleotides match TRBD1. The CDR3 holds 14 amino acids from the cysteine to the phenylalanine. Of the read, only the CDR3 DNA is kept; its 42 bases are in frame from base 1. V trim: 3 bases; J trim: 5 bases; unmatched bases: 7. Taken from the germline V gene, the CDR1 and CDR2 loops are SGHRS and YFSETQ.